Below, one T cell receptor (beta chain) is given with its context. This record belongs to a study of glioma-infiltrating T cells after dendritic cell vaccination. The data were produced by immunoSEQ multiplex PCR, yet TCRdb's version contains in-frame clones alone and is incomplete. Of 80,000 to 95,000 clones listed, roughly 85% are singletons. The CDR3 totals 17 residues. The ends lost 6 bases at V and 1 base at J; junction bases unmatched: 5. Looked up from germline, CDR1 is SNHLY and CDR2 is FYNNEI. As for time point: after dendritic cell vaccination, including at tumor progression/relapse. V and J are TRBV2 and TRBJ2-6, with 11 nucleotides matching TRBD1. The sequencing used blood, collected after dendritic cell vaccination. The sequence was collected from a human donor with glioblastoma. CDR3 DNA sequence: TGTGCCAGCAGAAGGACAGGGGGCTTTTCTGGGGCCAACGTCCTGACTTTC. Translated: CASRRTGGFSGANVLTF.